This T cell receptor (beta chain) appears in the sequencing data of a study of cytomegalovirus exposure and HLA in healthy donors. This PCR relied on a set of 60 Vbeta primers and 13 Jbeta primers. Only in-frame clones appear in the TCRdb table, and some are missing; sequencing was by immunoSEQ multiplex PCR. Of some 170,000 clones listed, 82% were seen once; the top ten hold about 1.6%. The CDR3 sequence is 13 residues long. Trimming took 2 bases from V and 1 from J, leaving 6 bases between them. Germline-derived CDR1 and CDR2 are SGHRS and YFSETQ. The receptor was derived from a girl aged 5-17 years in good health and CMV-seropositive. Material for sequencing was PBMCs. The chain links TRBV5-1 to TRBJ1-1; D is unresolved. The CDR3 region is CASSLNTNTEAFF. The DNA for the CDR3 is TGCGCCAGCAGCTTAAACACGAACACTGAAGCTTTCTTT.